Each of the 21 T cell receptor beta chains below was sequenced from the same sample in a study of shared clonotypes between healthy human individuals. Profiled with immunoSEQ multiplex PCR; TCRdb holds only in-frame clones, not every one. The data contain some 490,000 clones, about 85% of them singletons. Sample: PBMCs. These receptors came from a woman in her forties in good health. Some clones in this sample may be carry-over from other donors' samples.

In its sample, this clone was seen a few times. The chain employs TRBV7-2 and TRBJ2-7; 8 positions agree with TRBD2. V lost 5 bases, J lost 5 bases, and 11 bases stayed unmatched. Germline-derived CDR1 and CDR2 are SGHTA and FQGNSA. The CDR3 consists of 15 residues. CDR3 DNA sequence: TGTGCCAGCAGCCTTATGAGTAGCGGGGAAAACGAGCAGTACTTC. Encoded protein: CASSLMSSGENEQYF.

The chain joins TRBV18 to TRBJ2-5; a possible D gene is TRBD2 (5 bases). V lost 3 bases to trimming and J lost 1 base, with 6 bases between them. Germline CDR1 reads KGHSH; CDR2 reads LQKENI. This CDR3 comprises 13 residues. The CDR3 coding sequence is TGTGCCAGCTCACCTCGGGGCCAAGAGACCCAGTACTTC. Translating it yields CASSPRGQETQYF.

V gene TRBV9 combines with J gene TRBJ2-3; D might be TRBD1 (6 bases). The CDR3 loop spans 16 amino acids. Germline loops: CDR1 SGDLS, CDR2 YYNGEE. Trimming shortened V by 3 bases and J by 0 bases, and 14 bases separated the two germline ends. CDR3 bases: TGTGCCAGCAGCGGGGTGGGACACCTTAGCACAGATACGCAGTATTTT. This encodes CASSGVGHLSTDTQYF.

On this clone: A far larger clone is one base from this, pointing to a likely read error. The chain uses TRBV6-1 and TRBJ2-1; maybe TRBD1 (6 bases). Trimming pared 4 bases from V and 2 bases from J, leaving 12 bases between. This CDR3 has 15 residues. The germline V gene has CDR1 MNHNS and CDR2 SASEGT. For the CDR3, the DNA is TGTGCCAGCAGTGTAAGGACAGATACCTACAATGAGCAGTTCTTC. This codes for CASSVRTDTYNEQFF.

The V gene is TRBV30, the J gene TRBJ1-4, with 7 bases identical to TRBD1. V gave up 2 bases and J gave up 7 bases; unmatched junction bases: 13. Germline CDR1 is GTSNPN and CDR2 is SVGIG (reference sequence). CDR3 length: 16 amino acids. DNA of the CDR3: TGTGCCTGGAGTTTCCAAGGGGGAGGGGGCGTTGAAAAACTGTTTTTT. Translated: CAWSFQGGGGVEKLFF.

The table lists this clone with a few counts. The CDR3 nucleotides read TGTGCCAGCAGTCCCCACCGTTTAGGGGAAGCGGGCTACACCTTC. Translating gives CASSPHRLGEAGYTF. The chain carries TRBV2 and TRBJ1-2, with D possibly matching TRBD1 (5 bases). This CDR3 is 15 amino acids long. Trimming shortened V by 5 bases and J by 8 bases, and 21 bases separated the two germline ends. Germline CDR1 and CDR2: SNHLY and FYNNEI. Supplemented by reference TRBV2 and TRBJ1-2, the full variable domain reads EPEVTQTPSHQVTQMGQEVILRCVPISNHLYFYWYRQILGQKVEFLVSFYNNEISEKSEIFDDQFSVERPDGSNFTLKIRSTKLEDSAMYFCASSPHRLGEAGYTFGSGTRLTVV.

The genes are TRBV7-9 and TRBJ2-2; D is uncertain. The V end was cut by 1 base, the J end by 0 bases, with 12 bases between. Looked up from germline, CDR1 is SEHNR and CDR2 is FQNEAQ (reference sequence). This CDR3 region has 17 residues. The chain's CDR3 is CASSLVGGRSNTGELFF. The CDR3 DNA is TGTGCCAGCAGCTTAGTGGGCGGCAGATCGAACACCGGGGAGCTGTTTTTT. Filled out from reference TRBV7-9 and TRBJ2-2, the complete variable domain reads DTGVSQNPRHKITKRGQNVTFRCDPISEHNRLYWYRQTLGQGPEFLTYFQNEAQLEKSRLLSDRFSAERPKGSFSTLEIQRTEQGDSAMYLCASSLVGGRSNTGELFFGEGSRLTVL.

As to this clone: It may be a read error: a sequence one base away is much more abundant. CDR3 protein: CASSYVSSYSYNEQFF. CDR3 in DNA: TGTGCCAGCAGTTACGTCTCTAGCTACTCCTACAATGAGCAGTTCTTC. The chain is built from TRBV6-6 and TRBJ2-1; maybe TRBD2 (5 bases). This CDR3 is 16 amino acids long. Germline V gene lookup returns CDR1 MNHNY and CDR2 SVGAGI (reference sequence). V lost 2 bases and J 0 bases, leaving 11 bases between the germline ends.

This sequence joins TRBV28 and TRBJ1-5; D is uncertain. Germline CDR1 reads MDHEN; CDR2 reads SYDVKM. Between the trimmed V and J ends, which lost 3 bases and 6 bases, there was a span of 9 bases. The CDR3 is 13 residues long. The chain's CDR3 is CASSFRDGQPQHF. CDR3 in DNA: TGTGCCAGCAGTTTTAGGGATGGTCAGCCCCAGCATTTT.

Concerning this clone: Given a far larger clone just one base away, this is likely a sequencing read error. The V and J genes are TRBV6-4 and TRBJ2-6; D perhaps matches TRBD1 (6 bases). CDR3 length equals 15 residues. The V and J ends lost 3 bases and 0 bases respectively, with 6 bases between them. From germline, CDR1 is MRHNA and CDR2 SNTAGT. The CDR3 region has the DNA TGTGCCAGCAGTGAGGACAGCTCTGGGGCCAACGTCCTGACTTTC. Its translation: CASSEDSSGANVLTF.

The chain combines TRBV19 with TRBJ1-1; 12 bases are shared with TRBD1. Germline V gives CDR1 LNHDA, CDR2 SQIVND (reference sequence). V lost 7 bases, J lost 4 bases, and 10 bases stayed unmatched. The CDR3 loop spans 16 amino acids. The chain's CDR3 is CASITPGQGAVTEAFF. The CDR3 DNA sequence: TGTGCCAGTATCACCCCGGGACAGGGGGCTGTCACTGAAGCTTTCTTT.

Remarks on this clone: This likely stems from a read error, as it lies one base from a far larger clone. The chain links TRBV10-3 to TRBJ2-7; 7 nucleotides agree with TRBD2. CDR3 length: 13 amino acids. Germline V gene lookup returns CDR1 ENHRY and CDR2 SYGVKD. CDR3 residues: CAISDLAGHERYF. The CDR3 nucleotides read TGTGCCATCAGTGATTTAGCGGGTCATGAGCGGTACTTC.

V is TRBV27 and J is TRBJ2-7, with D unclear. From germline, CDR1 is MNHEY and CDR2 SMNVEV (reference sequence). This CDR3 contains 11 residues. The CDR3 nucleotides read TGTGCCAGCAGTTTACGACCGGAAGCCAAGGTC. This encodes CASSLRPEAKV.

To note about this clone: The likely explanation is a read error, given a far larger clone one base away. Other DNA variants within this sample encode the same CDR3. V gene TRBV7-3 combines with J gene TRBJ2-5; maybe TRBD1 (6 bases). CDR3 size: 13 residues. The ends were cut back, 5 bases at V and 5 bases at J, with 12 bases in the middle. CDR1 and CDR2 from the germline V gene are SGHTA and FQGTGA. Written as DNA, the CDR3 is TGTGCCAGCAGCCCCACTAGGGGGGAGACCCAGTACTTC. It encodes CASSPTRGETQYF.

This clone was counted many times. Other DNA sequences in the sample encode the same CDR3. CDR3 nucleotides: TGTGCCTGGAGTGTAGCTGGAGATACGCAGTATTTT. This sequence encodes CAWSVAGDTQYF. The V and J genes are TRBV30 and TRBJ2-3; D is unresolved. V was shortened by 0 bases and J by 5 bases, with 6 bases between the two germline ends. The CDR3 has 12 residues. The germline CDR1 and CDR2 sequences are GTSNPN and SVGIG (reference sequence).

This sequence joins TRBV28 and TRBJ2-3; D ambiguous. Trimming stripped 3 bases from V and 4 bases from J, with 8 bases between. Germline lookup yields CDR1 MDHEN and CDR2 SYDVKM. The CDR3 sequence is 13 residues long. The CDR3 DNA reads TGTGCCAGCAGTTTCCGGGCAGCAGATACGCAGTATTTT. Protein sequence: CASSFRAADTQYF.

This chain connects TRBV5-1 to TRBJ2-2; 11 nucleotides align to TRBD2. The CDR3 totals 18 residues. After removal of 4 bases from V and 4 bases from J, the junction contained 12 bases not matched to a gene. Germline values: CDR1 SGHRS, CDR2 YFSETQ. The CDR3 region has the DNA TGCGCCAGCAGCCTCATACCCACTAGCGGGAGAGGCACCGGGGAGCTGTTTTTT. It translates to CASSLIPTSGRGTGELFF.

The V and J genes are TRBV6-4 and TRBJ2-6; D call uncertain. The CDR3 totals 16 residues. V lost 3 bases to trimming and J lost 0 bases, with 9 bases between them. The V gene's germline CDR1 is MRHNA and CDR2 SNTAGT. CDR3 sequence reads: CASSETPHSGANVLTF. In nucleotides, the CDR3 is TGTGCCAGCAGTGAGACACCCCACTCTGGGGCCAACGTCCTGACTTTC.

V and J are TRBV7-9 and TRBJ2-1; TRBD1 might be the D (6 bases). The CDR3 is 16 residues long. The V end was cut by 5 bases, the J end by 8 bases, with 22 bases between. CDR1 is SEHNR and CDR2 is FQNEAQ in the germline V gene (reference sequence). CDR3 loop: CASSLQPGAGIHEQFF. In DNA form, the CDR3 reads TGTGCCAGCAGCCTCCAGCCAGGGGCAGGTATACATGAGCAGTTCTTC.

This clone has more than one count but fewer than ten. This CDR3 reads CASSEVAYNEQFF. The CDR3 region has the DNA TGTGCCAGCAGTGAGGTAGCTTACAATGAGCAGTTCTTC. The chain carries TRBV28 and TRBJ2-1; D gene uncertain. Germline loops: CDR1 MDHEN, CDR2 SYDVKM. V lost 5 bases and J 4 bases, leaving 9 bases between the germline ends. This CDR3 comprises 13 residues.

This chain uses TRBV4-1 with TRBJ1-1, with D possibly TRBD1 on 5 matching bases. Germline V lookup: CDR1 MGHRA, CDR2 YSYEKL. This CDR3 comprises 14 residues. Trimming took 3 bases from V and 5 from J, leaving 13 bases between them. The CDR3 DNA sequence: TGCGCCAGCAGCCAGGGCCGGTGGGGGACTGAAGCTTTCTTT. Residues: CASSQGRWGTEAFF.